One T cell receptor beta chain is described in this entry. The target antigen is unknown. Trimming took 0 bases from V and 2 from J; bases not matched to a gene: 4. Germline V gene lookup returns CDR1 GTSNPN and CDR2 SVGIG (reference sequence). This CDR3 has 14 amino acids. These data originate in a study of shared clonotypes between healthy human individuals. At the level of the study: Donors, aged 18 to 49, were a couple of women and a few men.

Replicate sorted-subset PCRs were loaded with around 210 ng DNA, roughly 33,000 T cell genomes. Sequenced by immunoSEQ multiplex PCR; TCRdb stores in-frame clones only, minus some. The sample lists about 2,100,000 clones, 90% to 95% occurring once. CD45RO-negative CD8 cells positively selected for CCR7 made up the naive population, which excluded terminally differentiated effector memory CD45RA+ cells. Those who donated, Caucasian adults without exception, all lived in Nashville, Tennessee. General study points: All-four-donor shared clonotypes had higher generation probabilities than non-shared clonotypes did.

This chain connects TRBV30 to TRBJ2-7, with 7 bases identical to TRBD1. The specimen was naive CD8+ T cells from PBMCs. This TCR derives from a man younger than 30 in good health. Some clones in this sample may be carry-over from other donors' samples. The CDR3 DNA sequence: TGTGCCTGGAGTGTACGGGACAGTACCTACGAGCAGTACTTC. As protein: CAWSVRDSTYEQYF.